The entry below describes one T cell receptor beta chain. No antigen is known for it. This sample was taken from a study of cytomegalovirus exposure and HLA in healthy donors (dated by TCRdb to 2017 to 2019). Regarding the complete study: An earlier analysis of approximately 590 of the donors reported roughly 270 Gb of sequence data and 117 million unique TCR beta sequences from 150 million to 200 million T cells. The number of typed donors differed by locus: roughly 629-640 for A, B, C, DRB1 and DQB1; 500 to 550 for DQA1; 606 for DPA1; and 400 to 480 for DPB1. Across 300 to 400 genotyped donors of the cohort, an average of about 200,000 unique TCR beta nucleotide sequences per donor were sequenced, and roughly a sixth of those sequences were non-productive. The study used immunosequencing to profile the T cell repertoires of approximately 630 subjects and linked those repertoires to cytomegalovirus serostatus. Along with the roughly 700-subject first cohort, a separate validation cohort of some 130 different subjects was used. Roughly five DR-DQ haplotypes were handled as single units for association and clustering, since linkage in the cohort was strong. A later genetic analysis used genome-wide SNP genotypes for about 55% of the 666 donors, treating that subset as a discovery cohort. Rather than drawing on any new phenotypic data, the later analysis identified candidate immune exposures from TCR beta sequences and the way those sequences occurred across donors. The study combined high-throughput TCR immunosequencing, statistical association of individual TCRs with disease status, and machine learning to predict cytomegalovirus infection status. A later analysis re-examined previously published TCR beta repertoires from more than 650 donors and added high-resolution HLA genotyping to investigate patterns of TCR occurrence. The study was designed to test whether signatures of past pathogen exposure could be identified by cataloging public T cell receptors. HLA typing covered class I and class II loci at four-digit resolution. Alongside the repertoire data, information on donor age, sex, ethnicity and CMV serostatus was compiled. Every discovery cohort repertoire had been produced on one sequencing platform. An early release that covered several hundred HLA-typed donors contained about 300 gigabases of sequencing data and 70 million to 100 million unique TCR sequences. Of the approximately 400 genotyped donors, more than 75% were placed in the genetic ancestry cluster associated with self-reported Caucasian donors. To decide whether each TCR beta V gene segment behaved as functional or pseudogenic, an earlier analysis of several hundred of the donors relied on high-throughput TCR beta sequencing.

The cohort consisted of hundreds of healthy bone marrow donors. Cohort members were all nominally healthy when sampled, although unrecorded immune exposures were likely present. The donor tested CMV seronegative, placing the donor among the approximately 400 seronegative members of the cohort. Every donor gave a peripheral blood sample, and the peripheral blood mononuclear cells from that sample were used for TCR beta sequencing. The Qiagen DNeasy Blood Extraction Kit was used to extract genomic DNA from the blood cell samples. The paper's findings and limits, for the study overall: An earlier analysis of around 500 of the donors showed that most TCR beta V segments appeared in productive rearrangements either about 90% or about 30% of the time, which broadly matched IMGT annotations. A later analysis found that HLA-associated TCR beta chains were more clonally expanded and had lower generation probabilities than equally common non-associated chains. A total of 150 or so TCR beta chains were listed by the study as associated with cytomegalovirus. Strong co-occurrence of HLA alleles, especially DR and DQ, made assigning TCR associations to individual alleles difficult. In a later analysis, most CMV-associated TCR beta chains were found to appear HLA-restricted, with HLA associations seemingly driven largely by CMV exposure. A further reported finding was that TCR beta sequences accurately predicted the HLA-A and HLA-B alleles for most subjects in the first cohort. While some public TCRs were present in many individuals, most TCR sequences turned up only very rarely across donors. The presence/absence analyses assumed that sequencing depth was roughly uniform across donors, and that assumption may not be true. A later analysis reported that several top co-occurrence clusters appeared linked to parvovirus B19, influenza, CMV and Epstein-Barr virus. Because counts were too low, about 18 rarely observed V segments, including chromosome 9 orphons, were excluded from the earlier analysis of 500 to 700 of the donors. In a later genetic analysis, a missense DCLRE1C variant was associated with V-gene and J-gene trimming of TCR beta chains, and the association was replicated in an independent cohort. Because some donors lacked HLA typing at each locus, the association tests relied only on the typed subset. A cluster of highly shared sequence variants was judged likely to represent a technical artifact of the sequencing pipeline. Immune exposure information for the cohort was limited to CMV serostatus. It was suggested by the authors that the approach could potentially be generalized to other disease states and immunological phenotypes. In vitro tests confirmed that a few of the cytomegalovirus-associated TCR beta chains recognize cytomegalovirus antigens. This cohort had only TCR beta chains sequenced, and the lack of alpha or paired-chain data limited which features could be detected. Correlated functional status among segregating V segments might be attributable to linkage disequilibrium, but an unknown experimental factor could not be ruled out. The classifier was reported to diagnose cytomegalovirus status with high specificity and sensitivity in both the original and validation cohorts. In a later genetic analysis, fewer N-insertions in productive TCRs were reported among donors in an Asian-associated ancestry cluster than the roughly 670-donor mean. In a later analysis, TCR association rates were found to vary across HLA loci, with the most associated TCRs seen for DRB1 alleles and the fewest for HLA-C alleles. In a later analysis, some 17,000 TCR beta sequences were associated with specific HLA alleles at a false discovery rate of 0.05.

The library was prepared using the immunoSEQ multiplex PCR assay. For the multiplex PCR, a mixture combining 60 forward primers for TCR Vbeta segments and 13 reverse primers for TCR Jbeta segments was used. A multiplex PCR assay on genomic DNA amplified the CDR3 region of rearranged TCR beta genes. On the Illumina HiSeq System, the amplified TCR beta libraries were sequenced as 87-base-pair reads. Per the original workflow: A later analysis counted about 80 million unique TCR beta chains across the 500 to 850 repertoires, and around 12 million of these chains were shared by at least two donors. A nearest-neighbor algorithm error-corrected the raw reads and collapsed the reads into unique sequences, merging closely related sequences to remove PCR and sequencing errors. CDR3 sequences were aligned to IMGT reference sequences to assign V, D and J gene segments. For a sequence to be retained, a match of at least six nucleotides to both a V gene segment and a J gene segment was required. Rearrangements were classified as productive when the CDR3 lacked stop codons and remained in frame with V and J, and all other rearrangements were classified as non-productive. Following IMGT convention, CDR3 was defined as the stretch from the second conserved V-encoded cysteine up to the conserved J-encoded phenylalanine. In an earlier analysis of more than 550 of the donors, sequences lacking an unambiguous match to a single V gene segment were excluded. In an earlier analysis of roughly 600 of the donors, a V segment was called functional when productive rearrangements were above 56.7%, and segregating when the standard deviation between donors exceeded 5%. A statistical classification framework was built for diagnosing cytomegalovirus status from the catalog of TCR beta chain sequences. V and J gene assignment, in a later analysis, came from comparing TCR nucleotide sequences with IMGT/GENE-DB human TR gene sequences. The TCRdist pipeline was used in a later analysis to assign CDR3 sequences and most-parsimonious VDJ recombination scenarios. In a later analysis, each TCR beta chain was defined by its CDR3 amino acid sequence together with its V-gene family, and reads without a unique V-gene family were excluded. To address suspected cross-contamination and a sequencing artifact, a later analysis removed 592 highly shared, low-generation-probability nucleotide sequences. In a later analysis, a clonal expansion index was calculated for each public chain from normalized within-repertoire ranks of inferred template counts. In a later analysis, generation probabilities were computed using a VDJ recombination model fitted to out-of-frame rearrangements, and the results were checked against IGoR. In a later analysis, hypergeometric tests were used to score TCR-TCR, TCR-HLA and TCR-CMV co-occurrence, with a repertoire-size bias correction applied to TCR pairs. A later analysis estimated false discovery rates by permuting HLA or CMV assignments 20 times. In a later analysis, co-occurring TCRs were grouped using DBSCAN, with TCRdist sequence similarity added in when clustering inside HLA-allele-positive subsets. Co-occurrence clustering excluded repertoires with fewer than 30,000 or more than 120,000 public chains, plus five with anomalous nucleotide sharing. TCRdb obtained this table from immuneACCESS and retained in-frame rearrangements with V and J assigned. These tables miss some clones; where compared with another copy, unresolved V genes account for less than half of the shortfall, and the remainder is unexplained. D and trimming come from the DNA, and the V and J calls and clone size come from that table. This sample's clone table shows roughly 120,000 clones. Of the sample, more than 1% is held by the ten largest clones.

The TCR sequence derives from a man between 18 and 35 years old in good health and CMV-seronegative. The sample comprised PBMCs.

Read as DNA, the sequence is TGTGCCAGCAGCTACCAGACAGGCTCAAATGAAAAACTGTTTTTT. It translates as CASSYQTGSNEKLFF. Rearrangement joined TRBV6-1 to TRBJ1-4; the D gene is perhaps TRBD1, from 6 matching bases. Measured from the cysteine to the phenylalanine, the CDR3 is 15 residues long. The DNA shown is the 45-base CDR3, in frame from base 1. Trimming takes 6 bases from V and 5 bases from J, and the germline ends sit 16 bases apart. CDR1 and CDR2, per the germline V gene, are MNHNS and SASEGT.